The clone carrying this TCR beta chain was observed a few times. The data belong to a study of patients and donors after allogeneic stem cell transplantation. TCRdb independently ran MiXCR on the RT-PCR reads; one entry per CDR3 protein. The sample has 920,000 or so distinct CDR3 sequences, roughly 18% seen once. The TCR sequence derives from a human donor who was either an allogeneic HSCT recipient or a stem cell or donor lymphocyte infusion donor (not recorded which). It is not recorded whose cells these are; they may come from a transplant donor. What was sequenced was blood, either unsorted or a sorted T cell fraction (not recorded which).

The CDR3: CASSFWRYQETQYF. CDR3 coding DNA: TGTGCCAGCAGCTTTTGGCGGTACCAAGAGACCCAGTACTTC. The chain carries TRBV7-9 and TRBJ2-5, with unresolved D. The CDR3 is made up of 14 amino acids. V was clipped by 3 bases and J by 0 bases, with 8 bases between them. In germline, CDR1 is SEHNR, CDR2 FQNEAQ (reference sequence). The variable domain in full, completed from reference TRBV7-9 and TRBJ2-5, reads DTGVSQNPRHKITKRGQNVTFRCDPISEHNRLYWYRQTLGQGPEFLTYFQNEAQLEKSRLLSDRFSAERPKGSFSTLEIQRTEQGDSAMYLCASSFWRYQETQYFGPGTRLLVL.